A selection of T cell receptor beta chains follows, all from one sample in a study of cytomegalovirus exposure and HLA in healthy donors. TCRdb's copy holds only in-frame clones and misses some; the assay was immunoSEQ multiplex PCR. Of 110,000 or so clones in the sample, about 88% are singletons; the top ten hold 4.4%. Material: PBMCs. These receptors were obtained from a man younger than 30 in good health and CMV-seropositive. Both conserved end residues are part of each CDR3. D genes are given only for firm matches. For some rows the clone size is stated as once, few or many, or as a class when expanded; others skip it.

CDR3 DNA | CDR3 protein | clone size | D gene | J gene | V gene
TGTGCCAGCAGCAAGAGAGGAGAGGATACGCAGTATTTT | CASSKRGEDTQYF | NA | NA | TRBJ2-3 | TRBV6-6
TGTGCCAGCAGCTTGGACCGGGGGAGCTACAATGAGCAGTTCTTC | CASSLDRGSYNEQFF | NA | NA | TRBJ2-1 | TRBV5-8
TGTGCCAGCAGTTCGGGGGGGCTGGCTAATGAAAAACTGTTTTTT | CASSSGGLANEKLFF | NA | NA | TRBJ1-4 | TRBV28
TGTGCCAGCAGTAGTATAAGCGGGGGACTGAACACAGATACGCAGTATTTT | CASSSISGGLNTDTQYF | NA | TRBD2 | TRBJ2-3 | TRBV25-1
TGTGCCAGCAGCCCGGGGACAGGCTACGAGCAGTACTTC | CASSPGTGYEQYF | few | TRBD1 | TRBJ2-7 | TRBV7-6
TGTGCCAGCAGTGAAGATCGGGCGGGGGCTTGGGCCGGGGAGCTGTTTTTT | CASSEDRAGAWAGELFF | NA | NA | TRBJ2-2 | TRBV6-1
TGTGCCAGCAGCACTAGCTGGAATGAGCAGTTCTTC | CASSTSWNEQFF | NA | NA | TRBJ2-1 | TRBV11-2
TGTGCCAGCAGTCTGGACAGCTATGGCTACACCTTC | CASSLDSYGYTF | few | NA | TRBJ1-2 | TRBV28
TGTGCCAGCAGACAGGGACCCCCATCTAGCACAGATACGCAGTATTTT | CASRQGPPSSTDTQYF | once | NA | TRBJ2-3 | TRBV5-4
TGTGCCAGCAGCTTAGATGGTCCAGGGTATTCACCCCTCCACTTT | CASSLDGPGYSPLHF | few | NA | TRBJ1-6 | TRBV11-2
TGCGCCAGCAGCTTGATGAGTATTAATGAAAAACTGTTTTTT | CASSLMSINEKLFF | NA | NA | TRBJ1-4 | TRBV5-1
TGTGCCAGCAGCCCGGACATGCGGGATGTCTTGTACTTC | CASSPDMRDVLYF | NA | NA | TRBJ2-7 | TRBV7-9
TGCGCCAGCAGCCAAGGTGGTCACACAAGCTCCTACAATGAGCAGTTCTTC | CASSQGGHTSSYNEQFF | NA | NA | TRBJ2-1 | TRBV4-3
TGTGCCAGCAGTGAAGTCACAGGGAGGGCTGAAGCTTTCTTT | CASSEVTGRAEAFF | NA | NA | TRBJ1-1 | TRBV28
TGTGCCAGCAGCACCCTTTTAGCGGGACCCTACAATGAGCAGTTCTTC | CASSTLLAGPYNEQFF | NA | NA | TRBJ2-1 | TRBV21-1
TGTGCCAGCAGTTTATCGAGGGGGACAGGTGTCTACGAGCAGTACTTC | CASSLSRGTGVYEQYF | NA | TRBD1 | TRBJ2-7 | TRBV27
TGTGCCAGCAGTGAAGGGACAGGCTACTATGGCTACACCTTC | CASSEGTGYYGYTF | NA | TRBD1 | TRBJ1-2 | TRBV25-1
TGTGCCAGCAGCCAAGATGCCGGGTTAGCCAAAAACATTCAGTACTTC | CASSQDAGLAKNIQYF | NA | NA | TRBJ2-4 | TRBV14
TGTGCCAGCAGTCCCGGGTTAAACTACGAGCAGTACTTC | CASSPGLNYEQYF | NA | NA | TRBJ2-7 | TRBV6-5
TGTGCCAGCAGCTTGGCCTCACCGGGTTCATATGGCTACACCTTC | CASSLASPGSYGYTF | NA | NA | TRBJ1-2 | TRBV7-9
TGTGCCACCAGCAGAGGACAGTTTAACTATGGCTACACCTTC | CATSRGQFNYGYTF | NA | NA | TRBJ1-2 | TRBV15
TGTGCCAGTACCGGGACAGGGCGAGAGACCCAGTACTTC | CASTGTGRETQYF | NA | TRBD1 | TRBJ2-5 | TRBV18
TGTGCCAGCAGTTTAGGTCCTCCGTTAGCGAACACCGGGGAGCTGTTTTTT | CASSLGPPLANTGELFF | NA | NA | TRBJ2-2 | TRBV28
TGTGCCAGCAGTCAGCTAAGGGACAGGGCTGAAGCTTTCTTT | CASSQLRDRAEAFF | NA | TRBD1 | TRBJ1-1 | TRBV6-6
TGTGCCAGCAGCTCCATGACAGGGAGCTACTCCTACGAGCAGTACTTC | CASSSMTGSYSYEQYF | once | TRBD1 | TRBJ2-7 | TRBV7-9
TGCGCCAGCAGCTTGACGGACAGGCTCTCCACAGATACGCAGTATTTT | CASSLTDRLSTDTQYF | NA | TRBD1 | TRBJ2-3 | TRBV5-1